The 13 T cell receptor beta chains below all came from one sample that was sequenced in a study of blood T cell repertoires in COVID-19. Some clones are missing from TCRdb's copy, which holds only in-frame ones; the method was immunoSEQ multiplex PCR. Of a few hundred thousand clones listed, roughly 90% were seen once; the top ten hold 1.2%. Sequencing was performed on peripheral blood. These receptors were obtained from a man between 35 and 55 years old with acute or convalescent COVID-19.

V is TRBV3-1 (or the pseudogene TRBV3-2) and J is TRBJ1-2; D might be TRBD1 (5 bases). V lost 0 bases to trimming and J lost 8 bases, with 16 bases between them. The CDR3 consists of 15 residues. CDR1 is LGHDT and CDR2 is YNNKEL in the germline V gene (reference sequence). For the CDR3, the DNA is TGTGCCAGCAGCCAAGATTCGGCCGGCGGGGGAGGCTACACCTTC. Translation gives CASSQDSAGGGGYTF.

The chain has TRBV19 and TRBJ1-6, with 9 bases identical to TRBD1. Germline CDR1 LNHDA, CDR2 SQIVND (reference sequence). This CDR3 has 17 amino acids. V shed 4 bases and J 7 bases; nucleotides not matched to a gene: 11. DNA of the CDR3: TGTGCCAGTAGTACCTCCGGGACAGGGCTGTTGAATTCACCCCTCCACTTT. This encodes CASSTSGTGLLNSPLHF.

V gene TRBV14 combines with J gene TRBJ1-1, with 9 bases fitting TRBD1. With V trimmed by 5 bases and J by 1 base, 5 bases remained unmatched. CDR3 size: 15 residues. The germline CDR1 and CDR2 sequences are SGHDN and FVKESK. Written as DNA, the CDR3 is TGTGCCAGCAGCTTAGAGACAGGGGGGAACACTGAAGCTTTCTTT. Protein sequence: CASSLETGGNTEAFF.

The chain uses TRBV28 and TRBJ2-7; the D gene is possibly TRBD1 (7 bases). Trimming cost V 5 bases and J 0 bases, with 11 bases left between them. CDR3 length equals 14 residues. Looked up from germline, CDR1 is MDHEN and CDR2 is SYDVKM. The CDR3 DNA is TGTGCCAGCAGTCCGGGGGACAGCTCCTACGAGCAGTACTTC. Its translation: CASSPGDSSYEQYF.

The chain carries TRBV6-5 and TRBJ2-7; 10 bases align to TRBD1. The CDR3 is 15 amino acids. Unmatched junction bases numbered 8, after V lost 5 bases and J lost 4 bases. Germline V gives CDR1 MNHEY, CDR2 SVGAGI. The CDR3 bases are TGTGCCAGCAGTACGCTTAGACAGGGGGCTTACGAGCAGTACTTC. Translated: CASSTLRQGAYEQYF.

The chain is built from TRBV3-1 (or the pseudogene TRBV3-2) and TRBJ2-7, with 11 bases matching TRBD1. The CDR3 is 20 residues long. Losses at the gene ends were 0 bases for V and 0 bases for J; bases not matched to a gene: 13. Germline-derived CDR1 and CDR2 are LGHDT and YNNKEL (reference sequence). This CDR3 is CASSQDFRDRGKEVSYEQYF. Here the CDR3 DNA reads TGTGCCAGCAGCCAAGACTTTAGGGACAGGGGGAAGGAAGTCTCCTACGAGCAGTACTTC.

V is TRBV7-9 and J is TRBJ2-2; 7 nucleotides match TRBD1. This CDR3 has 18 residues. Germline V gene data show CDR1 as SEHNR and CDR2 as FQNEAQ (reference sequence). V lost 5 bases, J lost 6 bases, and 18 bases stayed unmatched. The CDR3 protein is CASSNYPHRGGSPGELFF. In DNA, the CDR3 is TGTGCCAGCAGCAATTACCCCCACAGGGGTGGTTCCCCCGGGGAGCTGTTTTTT.

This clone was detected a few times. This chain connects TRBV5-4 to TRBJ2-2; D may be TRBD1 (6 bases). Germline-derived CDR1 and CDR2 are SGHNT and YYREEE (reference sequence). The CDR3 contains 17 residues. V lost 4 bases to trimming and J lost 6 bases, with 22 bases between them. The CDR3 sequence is CASSLTHRVSVPGELFF. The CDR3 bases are TGTGCCAGCAGCCTGACTCACAGGGTGTCTGTCCCCGGGGAGCTGTTTTTT.

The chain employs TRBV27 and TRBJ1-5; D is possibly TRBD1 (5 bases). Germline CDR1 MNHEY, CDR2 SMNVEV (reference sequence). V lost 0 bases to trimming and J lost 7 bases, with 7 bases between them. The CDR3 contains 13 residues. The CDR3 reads CASSLSQGQPQHF. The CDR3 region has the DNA TGTGCCAGCAGTTTATCTCAGGGACAGCCCCAGCATTTT.

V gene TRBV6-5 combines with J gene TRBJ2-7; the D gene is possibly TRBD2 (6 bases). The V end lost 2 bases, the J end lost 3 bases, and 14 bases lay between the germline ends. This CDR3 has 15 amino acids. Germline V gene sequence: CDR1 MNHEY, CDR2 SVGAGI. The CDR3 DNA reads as TGTGCCAGCAGTTACAATAGCGGTGCGGTCTACGAGCAGTACTTC. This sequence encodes CASSYNSGAVYEQYF.

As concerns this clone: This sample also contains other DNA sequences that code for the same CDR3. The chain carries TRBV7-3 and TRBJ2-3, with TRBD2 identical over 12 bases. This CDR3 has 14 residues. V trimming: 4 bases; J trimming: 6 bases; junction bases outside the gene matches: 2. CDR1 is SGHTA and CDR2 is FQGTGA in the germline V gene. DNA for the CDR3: TGTGCCAGCAGCTCAGGACTAGCGGGGGATACGCAGTATTTT. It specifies CASSSGLAGDTQYF.

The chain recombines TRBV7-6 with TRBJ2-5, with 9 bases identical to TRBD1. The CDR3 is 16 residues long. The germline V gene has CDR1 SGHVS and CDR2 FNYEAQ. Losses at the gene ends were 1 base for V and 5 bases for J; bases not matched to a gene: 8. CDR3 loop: CASSLDVDRGEETQYF. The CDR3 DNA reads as TGTGCCAGCAGCTTAGACGTGGACAGGGGTGAGGAGACCCAGTACTTC.

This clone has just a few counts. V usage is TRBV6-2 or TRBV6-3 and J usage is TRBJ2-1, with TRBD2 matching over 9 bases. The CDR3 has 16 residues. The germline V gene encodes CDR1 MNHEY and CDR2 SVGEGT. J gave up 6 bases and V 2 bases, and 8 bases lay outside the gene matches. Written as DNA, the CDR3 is TGTGCCAGCAGTTACCGGGCGGGGGGGCCCAGCAATGAGCAGTTCTTC. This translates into CASSYRAGGPSNEQFF.